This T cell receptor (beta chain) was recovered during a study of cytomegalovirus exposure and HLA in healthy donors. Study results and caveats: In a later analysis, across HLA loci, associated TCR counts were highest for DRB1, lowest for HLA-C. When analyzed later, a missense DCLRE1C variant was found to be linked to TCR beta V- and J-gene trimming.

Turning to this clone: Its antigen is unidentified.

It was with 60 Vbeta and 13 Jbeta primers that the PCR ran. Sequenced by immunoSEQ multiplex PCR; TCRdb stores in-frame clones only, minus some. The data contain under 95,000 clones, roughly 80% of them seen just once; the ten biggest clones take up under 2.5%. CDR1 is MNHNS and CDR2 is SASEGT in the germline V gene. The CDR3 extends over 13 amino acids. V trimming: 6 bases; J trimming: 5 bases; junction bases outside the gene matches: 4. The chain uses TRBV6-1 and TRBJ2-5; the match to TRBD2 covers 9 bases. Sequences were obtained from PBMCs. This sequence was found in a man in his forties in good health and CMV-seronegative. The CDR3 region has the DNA TGTGCCAGCAGCCCTAGCGGGACCGAGACCCAGTACTTC. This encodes CASSPSGTETQYF.